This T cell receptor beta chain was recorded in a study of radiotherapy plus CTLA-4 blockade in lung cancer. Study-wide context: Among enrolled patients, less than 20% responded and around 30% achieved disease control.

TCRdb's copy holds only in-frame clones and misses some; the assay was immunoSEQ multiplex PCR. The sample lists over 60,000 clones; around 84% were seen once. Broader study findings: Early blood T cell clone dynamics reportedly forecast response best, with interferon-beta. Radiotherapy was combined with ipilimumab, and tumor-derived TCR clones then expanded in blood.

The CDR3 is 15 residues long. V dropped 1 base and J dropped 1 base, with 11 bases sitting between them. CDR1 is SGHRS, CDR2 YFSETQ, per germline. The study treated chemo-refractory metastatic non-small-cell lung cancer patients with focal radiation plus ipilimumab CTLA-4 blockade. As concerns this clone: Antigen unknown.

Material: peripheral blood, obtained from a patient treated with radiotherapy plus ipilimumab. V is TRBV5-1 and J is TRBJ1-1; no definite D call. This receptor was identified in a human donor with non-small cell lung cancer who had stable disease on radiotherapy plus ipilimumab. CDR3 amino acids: CASSLFSGENTEAFF. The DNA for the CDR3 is TGCGCCAGCAGCTTGTTTTCCGGAGAGAACACTGAAGCTTTCTTT.